Sequencing of this T cell receptor beta chain was carried out in a study of regulatory T cells in long-lasting Graves disease. Germline CDR1 is SEHNR and CDR2 is FQNEAQ (reference sequence). CDR3 length: 13 residues. iRepertoire HTBI primers and Arm-PCR of CDR3 regions built TCR beta libraries. Each CDR3 protein is one row after TCRdb ran MiXCR on the multiplex PCR reads. The sample carries hundreds of thousands of distinct CDR3 sequences, about 12% recorded once. Study outcomes and limitations: Preferential use of TRBV28, TRBJ1-2 and TRBJ2-5 was seen in persistent disease. Whereas new patients shared some 970 public clonotypes, persistent patients shared more, at 2,500 to 3,500.

Stated time point: newly diagnosed GD, antithyroid drugs for less than 3 months. The TCR library was made from RNA that had been extracted from PBMCs in TRIzol. Ten or more counts support this clonotype. No antigen is known for it. One junction end does not reproduce the germline sequence, and a read error may be involved. These same records also appear under a second study, on T cells in Graves' hyperthyroidism and ophthalmopathy. According to that study: Not enrolled were patients with uncontrolled infection, other autoimmune disease, pregnancy or lactation.

This rearrangement joins TRBV7-9 to TRBJ2-1; 11 bases fit TRBD2. The source is a woman under 40 with Graves disease. Sequenced here: peripheral blood mononuclear cells (PBMCs), sampled at new diagnosis, from a patient treated with antithyroid drugs. CDR3: CASSYGTSGSGVF. The DNA for the CDR3 is TGTGCCAGCAGCTATGGGACTAGCGGCTCAGGCGTCTTC.